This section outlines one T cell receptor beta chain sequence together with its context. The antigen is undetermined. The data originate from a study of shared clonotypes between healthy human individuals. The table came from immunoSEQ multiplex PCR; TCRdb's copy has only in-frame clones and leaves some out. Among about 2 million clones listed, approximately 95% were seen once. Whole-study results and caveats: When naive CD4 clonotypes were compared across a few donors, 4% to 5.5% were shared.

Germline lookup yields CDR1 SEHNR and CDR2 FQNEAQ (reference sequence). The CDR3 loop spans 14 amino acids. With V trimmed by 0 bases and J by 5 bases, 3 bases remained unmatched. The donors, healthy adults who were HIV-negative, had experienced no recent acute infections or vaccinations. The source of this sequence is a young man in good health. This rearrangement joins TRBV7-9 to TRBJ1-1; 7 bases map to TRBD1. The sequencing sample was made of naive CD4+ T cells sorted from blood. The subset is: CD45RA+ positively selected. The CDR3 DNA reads TGTGCCAGCAGCTTAGCCGGGACAGCTACTGAAGCTTTCTTT. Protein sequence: CASSLAGTATEAFF.